The present TCR beta chain was sequenced within a study of blood T cell repertoires in COVID-19. Overall study context: The samples span acute and convalescent COVID-19 from the United States, Italy and Spain. The analysed material was cDNA or gDNA that came from T cells, B-cell-depleted T cells, or PBMCs.

Losses at the gene ends were 6 bases for V and 2 bases for J; bases not matched to a gene: 5. Germline values: CDR1 KGHSH, CDR2 LQKENI. This CDR3 is 14 amino acids long. As handled by the study authors: Reference gene primers were amplified, and this amplification served to estimate nucleated cell counts. Sequenced by immunoSEQ multiplex PCR; TCRdb stores in-frame clones only, minus some. V and J calls and clone size are copied from that table; D and trimming were computed from the DNA. The sample has more than 50,000 clones, about nine tenths seen once. The sequence was obtained from a woman between 40 and 55 years old with active COVID-19. V is TRBV18 and J is TRBJ2-7; 9 bases are shared with TRBD1. Sequences were obtained from peripheral blood. CDR3 in DNA: TGTGCCAGCTCTTGGGACAGGGAAACCTACGAGCAGTACTTC. Encoded protein: CASSWDRETYEQYF.